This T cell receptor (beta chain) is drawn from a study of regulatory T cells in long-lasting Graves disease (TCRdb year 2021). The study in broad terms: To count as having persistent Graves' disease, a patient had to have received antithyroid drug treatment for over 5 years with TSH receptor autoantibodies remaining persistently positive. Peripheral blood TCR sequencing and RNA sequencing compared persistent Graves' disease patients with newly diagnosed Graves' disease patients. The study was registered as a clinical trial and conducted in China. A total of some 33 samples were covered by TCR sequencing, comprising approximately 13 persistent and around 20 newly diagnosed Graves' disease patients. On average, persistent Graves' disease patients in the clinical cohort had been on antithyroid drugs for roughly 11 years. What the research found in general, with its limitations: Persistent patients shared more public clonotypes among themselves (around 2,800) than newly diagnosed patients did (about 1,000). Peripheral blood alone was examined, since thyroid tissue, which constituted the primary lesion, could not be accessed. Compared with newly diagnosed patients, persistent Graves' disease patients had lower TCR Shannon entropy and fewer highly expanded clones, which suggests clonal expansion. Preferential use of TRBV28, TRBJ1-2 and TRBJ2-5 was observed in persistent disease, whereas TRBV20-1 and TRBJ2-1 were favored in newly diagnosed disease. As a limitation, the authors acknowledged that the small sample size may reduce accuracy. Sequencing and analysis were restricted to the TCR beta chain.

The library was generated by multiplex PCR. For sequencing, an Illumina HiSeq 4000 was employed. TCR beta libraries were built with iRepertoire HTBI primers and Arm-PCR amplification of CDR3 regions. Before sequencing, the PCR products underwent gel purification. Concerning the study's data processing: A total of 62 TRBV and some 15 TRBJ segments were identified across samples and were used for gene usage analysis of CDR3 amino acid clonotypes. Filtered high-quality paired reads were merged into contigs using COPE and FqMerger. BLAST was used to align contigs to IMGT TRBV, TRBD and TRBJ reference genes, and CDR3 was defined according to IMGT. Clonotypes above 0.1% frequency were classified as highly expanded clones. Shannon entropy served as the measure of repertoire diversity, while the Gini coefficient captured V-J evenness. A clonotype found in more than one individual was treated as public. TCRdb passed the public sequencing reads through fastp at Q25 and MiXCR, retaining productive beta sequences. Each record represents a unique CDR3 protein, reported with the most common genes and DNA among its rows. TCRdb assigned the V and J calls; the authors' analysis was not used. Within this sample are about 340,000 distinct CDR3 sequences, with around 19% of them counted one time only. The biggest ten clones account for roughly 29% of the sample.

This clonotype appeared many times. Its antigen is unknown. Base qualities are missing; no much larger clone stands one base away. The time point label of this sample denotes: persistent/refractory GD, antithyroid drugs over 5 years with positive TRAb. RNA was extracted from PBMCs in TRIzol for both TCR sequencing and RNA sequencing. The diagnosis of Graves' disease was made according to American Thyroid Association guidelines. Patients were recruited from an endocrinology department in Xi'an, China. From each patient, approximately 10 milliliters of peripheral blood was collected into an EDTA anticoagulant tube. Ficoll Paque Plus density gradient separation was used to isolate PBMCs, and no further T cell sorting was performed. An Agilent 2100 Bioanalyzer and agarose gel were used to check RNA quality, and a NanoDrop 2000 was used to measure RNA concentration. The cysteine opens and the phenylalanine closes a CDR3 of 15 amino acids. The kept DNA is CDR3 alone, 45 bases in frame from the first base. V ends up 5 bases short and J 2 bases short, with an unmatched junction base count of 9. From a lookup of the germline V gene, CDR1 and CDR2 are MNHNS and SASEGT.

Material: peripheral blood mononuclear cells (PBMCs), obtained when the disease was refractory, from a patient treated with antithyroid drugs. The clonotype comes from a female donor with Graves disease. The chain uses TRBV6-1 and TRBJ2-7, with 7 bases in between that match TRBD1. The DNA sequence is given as TGTGCCAGCAGTCGGACCGGGACAGACCCCTACGAGCAGTACTTC. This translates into CASSRTGTDPYEQYF.